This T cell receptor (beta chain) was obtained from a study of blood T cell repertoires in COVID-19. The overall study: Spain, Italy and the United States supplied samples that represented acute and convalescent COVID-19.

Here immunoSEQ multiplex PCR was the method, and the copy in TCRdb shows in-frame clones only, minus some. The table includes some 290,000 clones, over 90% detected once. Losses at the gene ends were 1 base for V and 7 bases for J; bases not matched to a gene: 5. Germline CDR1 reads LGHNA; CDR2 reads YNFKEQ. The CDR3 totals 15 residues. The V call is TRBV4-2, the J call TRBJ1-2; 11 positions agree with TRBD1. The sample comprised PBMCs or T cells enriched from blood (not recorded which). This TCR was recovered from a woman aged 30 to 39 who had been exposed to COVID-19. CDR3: CASSQARTGGSGYTF. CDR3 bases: TGTGCCAGCAGCCAAGCGCGGACAGGGGGCTCTGGCTACACCTTC.